This TCR beta chain was captured in a study of T-cell memory formation after mild COVID-19 (dated by TCRdb to the early 2020s). Turning to the overall study: TCR sequence clusters from the two donors were largely donor specific. Longitudinal TCRalpha and TCRbeta repertoire sequencing tracked T-cell clones expanding and contracting after mild COVID-19 in a couple of donors. The cohort was made up of two young adult volunteers, one female and one male, who were previously healthy. What the work shows at the level of the full study, not this receptor alone: Contracting CD4+ clones were found mainly in CM and EM memory subsets, while CD8+ clones were enriched in EMRA. Clones that contracted from day 15 to 85 showed balanced CD4/CD8 phenotypes, whereas a second wave of clones that expanded from day 15 to 37 leaned towards CD4+. The study included only a couple of mild cases, and larger cohorts that include severe cases with pre-infection samples were judged to be necessary. Some responding clones were detected in pre-infection memory, suggesting pre-existing cross-reactive memory T cells joined the SARS-CoV-2 response. Whether the second-wave clones peaking on day 37 were SARS-CoV-2 specific was not confirmed.

Comment on this clonotype: Its antigen target is currently unknown. Base qualities are not provided; no much larger clone lies one nucleotide away.

Inclusive of the bounding cysteine and phenylalanine, the CDR3 is 15 residues long. Of all the DNA, just the CDR3 is kept, 45 bases in frame from base 1. V loses 7 bases at its end and J loses 5 bases; junction bases beyond the gene matches: 7. CDR1 and CDR2, looked up from the germline V gene, are SNHLY and FYNNEI. Ficoll-Paque density gradient centrifugation was the method used to isolate PBMCs. Sequencing was carried out with an Illumina NovaSeq 6000. TCRalpha and TCRbeta cDNA libraries were built by 5'RACE with constant-segment primers, adding sample barcodes and unique molecular identifiers. Trizol reagent was used to extract RNA from every sample. Library amplification was performed in two PCR steps, and a second sample barcode and Illumina TruSeq adapters were introduced in the second step. Sequencing of libraries was performed on an Illumina NovaSeq with 2 x 150 bp paired-end reads. On the study's bioinformatics: Reads were demultiplexed and collapsed into UMI-guided consensus sequences with migec v1.2.7. Using mixcr v2.1.11, UMI consensuses were aligned to TRA and TRB V and J templates and then assembled into clonotypes. A clonotype was counted as expanded or contracted only if both edgeR and NoisET called the change significant, with noise models trained on biological replicates. For edgeR calls, a false discovery rate-adjusted p below 0.01 and a log2 fold-change threshold of 1 were applied. As an exploratory analysis of dynamics, max-normalized trajectories of the 1000 most abundant clonotypes were examined by PCA with hierarchical clustering. The CD4 or CD8 phenotype of responding clones was assigned using the separately sequenced CD4+ and CD8+ repertoires. In-frame beta chains were kept once TCRdb had trimmed the public reads at Q25 with fastp and called clones with MiXCR. Each CDR3 protein gets just one entry, which takes the most common genes and DNA from the rows behind it. What appears here as the V and J calls and clone size reflects TCRdb's work, not the paper's. This sample is represented by 350,000 to 500,000 distinct CDR3 sequences; roughly 18% of them were singletons. The ten largest clones take up about 22% of the sample.

Source material: PBMCs or a T cell subset sorted from them (not recorded which). The V and J genes are TRBV2 and TRBJ2-2; 10 of the junction bases match TRBD1. The receptor was isolated from a man younger than 30 who had mild COVID-19 (a few samples of this study predate the infection). The sample titles of this study are shuffled in the database, so cell type and time point are left out; the donor was told from shared clones. The DNA sequence follows: TGTGCCAGCACCGATGACAGGGGGCAGACCGGGGAGCTGTTTTTT. Its product reads: CASTDDRGQTGELFF.